This T cell receptor (beta chain) was documented in a study of CD8 T cells in ankylosing spondylitis. Libraries for TCR beta were made by quantitative 5'-RACE with molecular barcodes. TCRdb independently ran MiXCR on the 5' RACE reads; one entry per CDR3 protein. Of around 770,000 distinct CDR3 sequences in the sample, around 20% were seen once. In this sample, this clonotype turned up a few times. Its cognate antigen is unknown. Trimming cost V 6 bases and J 2 bases, with 14 bases left between them. Per germline, CDR1 SQVTM and CDR2 ANQGSEA. The CDR3 covers 13 residues. Overall study findings and caveats: The disease-linked clones had a CD8+ phenotype and low blood frequencies. Certain motif variants had earlier appeared in reactive arthritis synovial fluid and blood. One TCR beta motif, made up of under ten highly homologous variants, appeared characteristic of ankylosing spondylitis blood. The study looked at matched synovial fluid samples from ankylosing spondylitis patients. Disease-linked clones were reported to be significantly enriched there.

Sequences were obtained from blood, either unsorted or a sorted T cell fraction (not recorded which). The receptor comes from a male donor with ankylosing spondylitis. The V and J genes are TRBV29-1 and TRBJ2-7, with D possibly matching TRBD1 (6 bases). The CDR3 DNA reads TGCAGCGTCCCCGGGACACAACCCTACGAGCAGTACTTC. Its translation is CSVPGTQPYEQYF.